What follows is one TCR beta chain and its context. Trimming at V came to 5 bases and at J to 2 bases, leaving 8 bases not matched to a gene. Germline V gene lookup returns CDR1 SGDLS and CDR2 YYNGEE. The length of the CDR3 is 15 residues. The data were taken from a study of blood T cell repertoires in COVID-19. TCRdb's table, derived via immunoSEQ multiplex PCR, lists solely in-frame clones and lacks some. The data hold about 210,000 clones, with 81% observed a single time. The age range of participants was about 18 to 90 years, with residence in under 25 US areas. This clonotype was sampled from a woman between 45 and 60 years old with acute COVID-19. This chain uses TRBV9 with TRBJ2-3; 7 bases line up with TRBD2. Sequenced: PBMCs or T cells enriched from blood (not recorded which). As DNA, the CDR3 is TGTGCCAGCAGTCCCGCGGGGGACTCCACAGATACGCAGTATTTT. It is translated as CASSPAGDSTDTQYF. Together with reference TRBV9 and TRBJ2-3, the CDR3 gives the full variable domain: DSGVTQTPKHLITATGQRVTLRCSPRSGDLSVYWYQQSLDQGLQFLIQYYNGEERAKGNILERFSAQQFPDLHSELNLSSLELGDSALYFCASSPAGDSTDTQYFGPGTRLTVL.